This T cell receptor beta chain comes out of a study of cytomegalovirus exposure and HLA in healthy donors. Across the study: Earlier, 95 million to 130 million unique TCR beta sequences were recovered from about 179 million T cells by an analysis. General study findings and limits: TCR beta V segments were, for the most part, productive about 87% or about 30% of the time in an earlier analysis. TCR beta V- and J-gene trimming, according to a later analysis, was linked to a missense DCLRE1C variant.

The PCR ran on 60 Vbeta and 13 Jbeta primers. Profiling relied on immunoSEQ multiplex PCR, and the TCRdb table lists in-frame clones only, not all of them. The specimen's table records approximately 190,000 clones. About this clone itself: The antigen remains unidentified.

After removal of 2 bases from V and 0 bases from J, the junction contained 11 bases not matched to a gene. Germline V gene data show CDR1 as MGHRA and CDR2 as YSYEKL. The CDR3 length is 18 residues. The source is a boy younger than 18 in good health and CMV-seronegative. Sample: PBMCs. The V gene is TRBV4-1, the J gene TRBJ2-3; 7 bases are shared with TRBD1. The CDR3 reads CASSQSANRGPSTDTQYF. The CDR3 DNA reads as TGCGCCAGCAGCCAATCAGCCAACAGGGGCCCTAGCACAGATACGCAGTATTTT.